This T cell receptor beta chain derives from a study of T cells in localized non-small cell lung cancer (dated by TCRdb to the early 2020s). With respect to the entire study: The study analyzed T cell repertoires of over 200 early-stage NSCLC patients, comparing tumors and uninvolved tumor-adjacent lungs. The cohort comprised approximately 240 treatment-naïve NSCLC patients with resected, localized lung tumors. Of the NSCLC patients, fewer than 150 were male and approximately 110 were female, and the mean age was approximately 64 years. Broad study findings and their caveats: Longer overall survival was associated with higher blood T cell density, whereas shorter survival was associated with higher adjacent-lung clonality. Uninvolved tumor-adjacent lung showed the highest T cell clonality, higher than tumor, which suggests more focused antigenic responses in the uninvolved tumor-adjacent lung. Because multi-region tumor sequencing was not performed, intratumor heterogeneity could not be ruled out. A median of around 50 of the top 100 tumor clones were detected in paired uninvolved adjacent lung, and 25 to 35 of these tumor clones were also found among the top 100 clones of the paired uninvolved adjacent lung. Because the study design was exploratory, TCR variables were selected using unadjusted p-values without false-discovery rate correction.

At diagnosis, peripheral blood, uninvolved tumor-adjacent lung and tumor were collected and were preserved as a mix of fresh-frozen and FFPE material. For TCR repertoire profiling, blood samples were analyzed as peripheral blood mononuclear cells. To note about this clone: No cognate antigen has been identified for it. No base quality information exists; no much larger clone differs at one position.

TCR beta CDR3 regions were sequenced from DNA using the immunoSEQ Assay. Regarding the original processing steps: T cell density was computed as TCR beta template counts normalized to usable DNA estimated by amplifying housekeeping genes. The preseqR package was used to estimate richness by extrapolating to 400,000 templates for PBMC samples and to 120,000 templates for tissue samples. Clonality was defined as one minus Pielou's evenness. Differential abundance testing on productive amino-acid clonotypes, with a minimum total count of 5 and an alpha of 0.1, was used to identify tissue-enriched TCRs. The Jaccard Index and the Morisita Overlap Index were used to quantify repertoire overlap between compartments. GLIPH grouped TCR beta CDR3s together with public tetramer-defined viral CDR3s, and a viral motif had to include at least three viral sequences and also show V-gene enrichment. Here the immuneACCESS table is served through TCRdb, limited to in-frame sequences with V and J called. Missing clones are a known gap in these copies; in checked studies unresolved V genes cover under half, and the rest lacks a known reason. From that table come the V and J calls and clone size; the DNA was used to work out D and trimming. The sample table shows tens of thousands of clones, and 88% are seen once. The top ten constitute about 20% of the sample.

V is shortened by 3 bases, J by 1 base, and the region joining them spans 9 bases. CDR1 MNHEY and CDR2 SMNVEV were looked up in the germline V gene (reference sequence). The CDR3 runs 14 residues from the cysteine to the phenylalanine. The only DNA kept is the CDR3, 42 bases in frame from the first base. The receptor chain draws on TRBV27 and TRBJ1-1; the D gene assignment is ambiguous. The receptor's source is a woman aged 35-75 years with stage I squamous cell lung carcinoma. Sequencing used peripheral blood, obtained before any cancer treatment. The DNA sequence reads TGTGCCAGCAGTTTGAAACACCGGAACACTGAAGCTTTCTTT. Its protein is CASSLKHRNTEAFF.